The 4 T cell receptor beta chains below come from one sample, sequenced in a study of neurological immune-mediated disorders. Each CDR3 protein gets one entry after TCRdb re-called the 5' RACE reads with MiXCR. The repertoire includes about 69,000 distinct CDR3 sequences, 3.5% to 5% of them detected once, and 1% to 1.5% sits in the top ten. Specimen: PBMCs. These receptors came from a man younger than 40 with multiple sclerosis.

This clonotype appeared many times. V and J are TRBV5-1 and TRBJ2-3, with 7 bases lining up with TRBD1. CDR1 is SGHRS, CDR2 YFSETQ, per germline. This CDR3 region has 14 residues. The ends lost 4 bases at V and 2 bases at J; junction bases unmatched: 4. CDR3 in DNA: TGCGCCAGCAGCCAGGGACAGATCACAGATACGCAGTATTTT. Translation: CASSQGQITDTQYF. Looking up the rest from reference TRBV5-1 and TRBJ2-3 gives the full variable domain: KAGVTQTPRYLIKTRGQQVTLSCSPISGHRSVSWYQQTPGQGLQFLFEYFSETQRNKGNFPGRFSGRQFSNSRSEMNVSTLELGDSALYLCASSQGQITDTQYFGPGTRLTVL.

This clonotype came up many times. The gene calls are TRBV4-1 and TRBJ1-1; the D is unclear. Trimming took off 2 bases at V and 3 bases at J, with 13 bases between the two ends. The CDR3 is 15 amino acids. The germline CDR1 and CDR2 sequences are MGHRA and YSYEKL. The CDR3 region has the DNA TGCGCCAGCAGCCAATTCGGCCTTCTGGACACTGAAGCTTTCTTT. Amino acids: CASSQFGLLDTEAFF.

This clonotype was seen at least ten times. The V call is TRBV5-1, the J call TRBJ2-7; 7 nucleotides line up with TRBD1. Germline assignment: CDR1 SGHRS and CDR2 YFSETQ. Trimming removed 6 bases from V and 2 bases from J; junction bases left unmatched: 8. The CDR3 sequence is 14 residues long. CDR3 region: CASTRDRRPYEQYF. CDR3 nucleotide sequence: TGCGCCAGCACCAGGGACAGACGTCCCTACGAGCAGTACTTC. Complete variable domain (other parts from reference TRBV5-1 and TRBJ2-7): KAGVTQTPRYLIKTRGQQVTLSCSPISGHRSVSWYQQTPGQGLQFLFEYFSETQRNKGNFPGRFSGRQFSNSRSEMNVSTLELGDSALYLCASTRDRRPYEQYFGPGTRLTVT.

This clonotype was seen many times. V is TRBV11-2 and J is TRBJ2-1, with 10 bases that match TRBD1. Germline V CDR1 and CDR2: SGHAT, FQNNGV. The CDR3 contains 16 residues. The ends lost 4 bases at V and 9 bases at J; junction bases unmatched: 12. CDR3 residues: CASSSGTGTGDPEQFF. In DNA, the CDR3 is TGTGCCAGCAGCTCGGGGACCGGGACAGGGGACCCTGAGCAGTTCTTC.